This T cell receptor (beta chain) comes out of a study of post-analysis software for immune sequencing data. For the study at large: The patients showed relapsing-remitting, secondary progressive and progressive-relapsing multiple sclerosis courses.

Study-level points and caveats: Controls showed lower frequencies than patients for several TRBV segments, and TRBV5-6, TRBV5-1 and TRBV20-1 were among these. Controls showed significantly higher normalized Chao1 diversity than did multiple sclerosis patients. Samples made in the same batch grouped tightly together by F measure.

Included in the TCR beta cDNA libraries were unique molecular identifiers. TCRdb called the PCR reads again in MiXCR, with one record for every CDR3 protein. The sample lists about 680,000 distinct CDR3 sequences; 59% were seen once. Of note for this clonotype: Its antigen is as yet unknown.

The CDR3 runs 15 residues. V lost 0 bases to trimming and J lost 8 bases; unmatched junction nucleotides: 3. The germline V gene has CDR1 SGHTA and CDR2 FQGTGA. V is TRBV7-3 and J is TRBJ2-4, with 11 bases aligning to TRBD1. Sequences were obtained from blood. This receptor was obtained from a girl aged 2-10 years with multiple sclerosis. For the CDR3, the DNA is TGTGCCAGCAGCTTAACTGGACAGGGGGCGGACATTCAGTACTTC. It specifies CASSLTGQGADIQYF.